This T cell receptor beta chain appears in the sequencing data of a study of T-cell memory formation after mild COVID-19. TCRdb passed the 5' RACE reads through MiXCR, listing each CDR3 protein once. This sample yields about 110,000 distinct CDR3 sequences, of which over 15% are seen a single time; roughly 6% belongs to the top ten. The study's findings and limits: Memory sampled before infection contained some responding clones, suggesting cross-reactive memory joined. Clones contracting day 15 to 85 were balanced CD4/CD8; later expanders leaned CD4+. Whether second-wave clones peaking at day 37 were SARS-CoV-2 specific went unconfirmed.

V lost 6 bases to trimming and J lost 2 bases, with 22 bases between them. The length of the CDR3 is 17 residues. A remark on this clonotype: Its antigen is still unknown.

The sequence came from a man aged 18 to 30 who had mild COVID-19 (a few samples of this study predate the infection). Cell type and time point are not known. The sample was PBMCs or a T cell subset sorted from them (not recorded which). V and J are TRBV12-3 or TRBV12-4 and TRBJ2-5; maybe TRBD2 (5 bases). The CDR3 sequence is CASSLGKFGGSQETQYF. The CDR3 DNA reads TGTGCCAGCAGCCTGGGTAAATTTGGAGGTAGTCAAGAGACCCAGTACTTC.